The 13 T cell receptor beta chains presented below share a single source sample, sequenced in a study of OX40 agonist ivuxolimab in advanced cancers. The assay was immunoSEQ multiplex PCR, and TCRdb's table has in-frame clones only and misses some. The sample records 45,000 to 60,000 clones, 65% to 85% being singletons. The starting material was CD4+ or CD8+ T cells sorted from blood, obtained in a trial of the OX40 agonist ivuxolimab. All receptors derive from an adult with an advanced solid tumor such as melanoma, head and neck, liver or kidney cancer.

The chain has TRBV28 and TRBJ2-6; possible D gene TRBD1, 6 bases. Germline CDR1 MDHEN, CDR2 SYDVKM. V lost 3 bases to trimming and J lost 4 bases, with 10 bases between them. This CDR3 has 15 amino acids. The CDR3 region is CASSFTGTGANVLTF. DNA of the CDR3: TGTGCCAGCAGTTTCACAGGGACAGGGGCCAACGTCCTGACTTTC.

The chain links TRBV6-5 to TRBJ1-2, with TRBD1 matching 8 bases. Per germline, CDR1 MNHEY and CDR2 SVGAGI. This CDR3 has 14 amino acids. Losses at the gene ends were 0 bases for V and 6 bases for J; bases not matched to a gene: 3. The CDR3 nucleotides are TGTGCCAGCAGTTACTCGACACAGGGGGATGGCTACACCTTC. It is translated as CASSYSTQGDGYTF.

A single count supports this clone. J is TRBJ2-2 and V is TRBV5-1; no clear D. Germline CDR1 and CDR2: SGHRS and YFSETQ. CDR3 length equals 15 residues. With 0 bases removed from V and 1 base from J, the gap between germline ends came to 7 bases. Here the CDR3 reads CASSLEAGNTGELFF. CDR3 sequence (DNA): TGCGCCAGCAGCTTGGAAGCAGGGAACACCGGGGAGCTGTTTTTT.

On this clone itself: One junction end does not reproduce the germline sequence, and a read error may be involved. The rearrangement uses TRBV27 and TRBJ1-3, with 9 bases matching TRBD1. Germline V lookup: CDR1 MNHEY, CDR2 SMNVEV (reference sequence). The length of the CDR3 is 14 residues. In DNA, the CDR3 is TGCCCCCCAACCAGGGACAGGGCTGGAAACACCATATATTTT. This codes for CPPTRDRAGNTIYF.

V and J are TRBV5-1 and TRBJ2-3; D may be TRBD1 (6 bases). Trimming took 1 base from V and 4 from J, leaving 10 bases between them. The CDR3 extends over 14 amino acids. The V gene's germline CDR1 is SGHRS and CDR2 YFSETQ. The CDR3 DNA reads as TGCGCCAGCAGCTTGACAGGGCTCCCAGATACGCAGTATTTT. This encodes CASSLTGLPDTQYF.

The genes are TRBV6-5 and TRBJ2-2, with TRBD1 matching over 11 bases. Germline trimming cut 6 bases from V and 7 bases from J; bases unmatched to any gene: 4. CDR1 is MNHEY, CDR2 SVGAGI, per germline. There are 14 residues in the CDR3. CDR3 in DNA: TGTGCCAGCAGCGGGACAGGGGGTATCGGGGAGCTGTTTTTT. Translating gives CASSGTGGIGELFF.

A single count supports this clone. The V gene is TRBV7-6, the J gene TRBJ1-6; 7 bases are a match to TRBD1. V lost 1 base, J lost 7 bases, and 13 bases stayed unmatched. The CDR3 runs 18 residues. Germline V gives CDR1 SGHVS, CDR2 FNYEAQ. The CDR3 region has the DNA TGTGCCAGCAGCTTAGTCCCAAACAGGGGAGGGGGCAATTCACCCCTCCACTTT. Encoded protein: CASSLVPNRGGGNSPLHF.

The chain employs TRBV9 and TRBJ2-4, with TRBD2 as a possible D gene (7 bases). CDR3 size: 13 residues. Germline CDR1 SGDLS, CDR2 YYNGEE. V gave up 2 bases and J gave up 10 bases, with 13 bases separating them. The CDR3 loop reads CASSVAGEGIQYF. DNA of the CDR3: TGTGCCAGCAGCGTGGCAGGGGAGGGGATTCAGTACTTC.

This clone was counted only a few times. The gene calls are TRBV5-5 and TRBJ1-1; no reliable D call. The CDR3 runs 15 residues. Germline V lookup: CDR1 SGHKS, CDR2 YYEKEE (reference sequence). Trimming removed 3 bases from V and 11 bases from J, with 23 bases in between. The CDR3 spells CASSSTPGSTVGAFF. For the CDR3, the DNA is TGTGCCAGCAGCTCTACCCCCGGCAGCACCGTCGGGGCTTTCTTT.

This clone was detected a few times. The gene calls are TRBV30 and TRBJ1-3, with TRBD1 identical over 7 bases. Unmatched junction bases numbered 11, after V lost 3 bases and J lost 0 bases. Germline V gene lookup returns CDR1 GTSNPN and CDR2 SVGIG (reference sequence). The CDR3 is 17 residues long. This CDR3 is CAWSGWDSGFSGNTIYF. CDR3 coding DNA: TGTGCCTGGAGCGGATGGGACAGCGGTTTCTCTGGAAACACCATATATTTT. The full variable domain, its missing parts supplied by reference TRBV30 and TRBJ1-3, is SQTIHQWPATLVQPVGSPLSLECTVEGTSNPNLYWYRQAAGRGLQLLFYSVGIGQISSEVPQNLSASRPQDRQFILSSKKLLLSDSGFYLCAWSGWDSGFSGNTIYFGEGSWLTVV.

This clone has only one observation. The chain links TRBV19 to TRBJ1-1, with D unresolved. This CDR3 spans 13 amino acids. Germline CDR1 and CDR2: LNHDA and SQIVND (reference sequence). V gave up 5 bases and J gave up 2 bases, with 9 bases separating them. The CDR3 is CASSPGPNTEAFF. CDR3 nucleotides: TGTGCCAGTAGTCCCGGGCCCAACACTGAAGCTTTCTTT. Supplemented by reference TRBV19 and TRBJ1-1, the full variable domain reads DGGITQSPKYLFRKEGQNVTLSCEQNLNHDAMYWYRQDPGQGLRLIYYSQIVNDFQKGDIAEGYSVSREKKESFPLTVTSAQKNPTAFYLCASSPGPNTEAFFGQGTRLTVV.

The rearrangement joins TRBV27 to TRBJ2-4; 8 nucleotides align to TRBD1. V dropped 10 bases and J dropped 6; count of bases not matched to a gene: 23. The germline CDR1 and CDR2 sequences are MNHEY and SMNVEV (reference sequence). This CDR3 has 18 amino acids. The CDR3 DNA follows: TGTGCCACCTCTCGCAAAGGAGGGATTGGACAGGGTAGAAACATTCAGTACTTC. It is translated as CATSRKGGIGQGRNIQYF.

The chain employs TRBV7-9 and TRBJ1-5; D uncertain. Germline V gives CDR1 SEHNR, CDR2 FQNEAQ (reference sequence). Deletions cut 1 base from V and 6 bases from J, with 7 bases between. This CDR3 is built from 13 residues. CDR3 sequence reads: CASSLESSQPQHF. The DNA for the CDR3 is TGTGCCAGCAGCTTAGAGTCCAGTCAGCCCCAGCATTTT.